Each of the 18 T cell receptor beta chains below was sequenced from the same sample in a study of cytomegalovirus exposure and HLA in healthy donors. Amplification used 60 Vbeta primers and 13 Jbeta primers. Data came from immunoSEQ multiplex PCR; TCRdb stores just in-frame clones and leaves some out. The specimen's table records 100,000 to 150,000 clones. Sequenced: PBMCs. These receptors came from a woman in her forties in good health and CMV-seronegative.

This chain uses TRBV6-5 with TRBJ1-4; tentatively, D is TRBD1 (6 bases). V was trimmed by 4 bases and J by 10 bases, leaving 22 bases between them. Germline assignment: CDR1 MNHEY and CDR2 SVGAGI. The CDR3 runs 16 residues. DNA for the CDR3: TGTGCCAGCAGTTCCCCTATGGGGGGGCATGAAGGAAAACTGTTTTTT. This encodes CASSSPMGGHEGKLFF.

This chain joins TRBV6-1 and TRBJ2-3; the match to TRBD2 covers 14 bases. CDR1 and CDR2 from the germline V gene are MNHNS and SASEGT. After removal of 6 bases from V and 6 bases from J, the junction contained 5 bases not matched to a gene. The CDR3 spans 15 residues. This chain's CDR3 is CASRTSGGAVDTQYF. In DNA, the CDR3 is TGTGCCAGCAGGACTAGCGGGGGGGCGGTGGATACGCAGTATTTT.

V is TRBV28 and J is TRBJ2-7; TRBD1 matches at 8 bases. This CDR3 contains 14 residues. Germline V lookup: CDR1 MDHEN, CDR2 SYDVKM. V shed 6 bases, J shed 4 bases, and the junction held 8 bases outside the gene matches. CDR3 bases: TGTGCCAGCAGGGGAGACAGGGGCCCTTACGAGCAGTACTTC. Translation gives CASRGDRGPYEQYF.

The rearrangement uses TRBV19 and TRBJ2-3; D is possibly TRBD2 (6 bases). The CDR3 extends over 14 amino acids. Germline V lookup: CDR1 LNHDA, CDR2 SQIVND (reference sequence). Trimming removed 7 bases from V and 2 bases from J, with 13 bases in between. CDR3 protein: CASTRDWYTDTQYF. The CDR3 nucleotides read TGTGCCAGTACTAGGGACTGGTACACAGATACGCAGTATTTT.

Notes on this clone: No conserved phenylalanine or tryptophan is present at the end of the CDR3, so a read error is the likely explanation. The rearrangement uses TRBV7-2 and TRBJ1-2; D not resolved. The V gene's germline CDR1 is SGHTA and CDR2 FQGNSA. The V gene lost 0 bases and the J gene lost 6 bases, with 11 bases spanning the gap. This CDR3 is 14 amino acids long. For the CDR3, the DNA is TGTGCCAGCAGCTTAGCGTCGAGGGAGGATGGCTACACCCTC. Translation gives CASSLASREDGYTL.

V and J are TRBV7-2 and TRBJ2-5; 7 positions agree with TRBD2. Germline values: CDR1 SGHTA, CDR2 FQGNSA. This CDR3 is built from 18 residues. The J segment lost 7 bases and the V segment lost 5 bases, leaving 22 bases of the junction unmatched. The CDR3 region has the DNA TGTGCCAGCAGCCCCACTTCCAGGCTTGGGCGGGGGTCCGCGACCCAGTACTTC. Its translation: CASSPTSRLGRGSATQYF.

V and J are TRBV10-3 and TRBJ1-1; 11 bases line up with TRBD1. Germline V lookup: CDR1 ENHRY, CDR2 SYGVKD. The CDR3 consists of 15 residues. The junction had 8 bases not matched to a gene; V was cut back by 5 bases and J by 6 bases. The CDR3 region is CAISSAGTGGSEAFF. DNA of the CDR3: TGTGCCATCAGTAGTGCCGGGACAGGGGGATCTGAAGCTTTCTTT.

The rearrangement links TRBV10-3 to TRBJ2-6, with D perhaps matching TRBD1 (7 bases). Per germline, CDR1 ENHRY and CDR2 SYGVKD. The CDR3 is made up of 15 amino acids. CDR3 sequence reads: CASGGQLSGANVLTF. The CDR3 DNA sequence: TGTGCATCCGGGGGACAGCTGTCTGGGGCCAACGTCCTGACTTTC.

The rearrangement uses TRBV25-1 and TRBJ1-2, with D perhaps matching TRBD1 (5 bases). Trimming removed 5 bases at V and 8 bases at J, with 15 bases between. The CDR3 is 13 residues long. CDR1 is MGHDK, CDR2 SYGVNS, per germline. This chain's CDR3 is CASSIAGGRGYTF. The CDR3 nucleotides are TGTGCCAGCAGTATCGCCGGGGGAAGAGGCTACACCTTC.

The CDR3 sequence is CASSEGQASLYGYTF. CDR3 sequence (DNA): TGTGCCAGCAGCGAAGGACAGGCTTCTTTGTATGGCTACACCTTC. This rearrangement joins TRBV5-5 to TRBJ1-2, with TRBD1 identical over 7 bases. The CDR3 runs to 15 residues. V dropped 4 bases and J dropped 5; count of bases not matched to a gene: 11. Germline V CDR1 and CDR2: SGHKS, YYEKEE (reference sequence).

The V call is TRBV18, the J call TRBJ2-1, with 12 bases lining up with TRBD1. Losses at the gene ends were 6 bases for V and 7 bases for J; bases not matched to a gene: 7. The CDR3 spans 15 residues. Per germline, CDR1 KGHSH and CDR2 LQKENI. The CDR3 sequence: CASSQGQGARNEQFF. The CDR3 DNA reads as TGTGCCAGCTCCCAGGGACAGGGGGCGAGAAATGAGCAGTTCTTC.

CDR3 in amino acids: CASSLERSNGYTF. For the CDR3, the DNA is TGTGCCAGCAGCTTGGAGCGGTCGAATGGCTACACCTTC. The V call is TRBV5-6, the J call TRBJ1-2; no clear D. Trimming pared 0 bases from V and 6 bases from J, leaving 9 bases between. The germline V gene has CDR1 SGHDT and CDR2 YYEEEE. The CDR3 length is 13 residues.

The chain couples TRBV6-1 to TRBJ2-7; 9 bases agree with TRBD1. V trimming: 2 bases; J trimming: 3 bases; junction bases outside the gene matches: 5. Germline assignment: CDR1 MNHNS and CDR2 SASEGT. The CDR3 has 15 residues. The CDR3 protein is CASSERGQGRYEQYF. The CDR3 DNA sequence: TGTGCCAGCAGTGAACGGGGACAGGGTCGCTACGAGCAGTACTTC.

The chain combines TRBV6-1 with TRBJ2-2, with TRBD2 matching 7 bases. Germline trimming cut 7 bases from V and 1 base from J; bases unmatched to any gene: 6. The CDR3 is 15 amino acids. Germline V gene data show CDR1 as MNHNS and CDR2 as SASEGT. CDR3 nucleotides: TGTGCCAGCACCTGGGACTACCGGAACACCGGGGAGCTGTTTTTT. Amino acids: CASTWDYRNTGELFF.

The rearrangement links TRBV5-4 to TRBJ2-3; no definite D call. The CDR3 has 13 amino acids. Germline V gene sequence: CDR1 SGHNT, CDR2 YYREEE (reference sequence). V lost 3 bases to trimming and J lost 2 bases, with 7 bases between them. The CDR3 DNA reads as TGTGCCAGCAGCTGGGCTTCCACAGATACGCAGTATTTT. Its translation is CASSWASTDTQYF.

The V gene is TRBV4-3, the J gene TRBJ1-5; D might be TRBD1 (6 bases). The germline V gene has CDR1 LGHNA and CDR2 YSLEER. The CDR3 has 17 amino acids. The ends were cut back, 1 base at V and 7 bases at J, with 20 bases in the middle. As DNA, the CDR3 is TGCGCCAGCAGCCAAGTATATCAGGGGAGTGGAGGACAGCCCCAGCATTTT. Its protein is CASSQVYQGSGGQPQHF.

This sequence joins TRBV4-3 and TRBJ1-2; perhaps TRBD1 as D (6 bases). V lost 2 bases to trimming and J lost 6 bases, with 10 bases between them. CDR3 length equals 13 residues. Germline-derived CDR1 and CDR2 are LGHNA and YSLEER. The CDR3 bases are TGCGCCAGCAGCCAATTACCAGGGGATGGCTACACCTTC. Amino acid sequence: CASSQLPGDGYTF.

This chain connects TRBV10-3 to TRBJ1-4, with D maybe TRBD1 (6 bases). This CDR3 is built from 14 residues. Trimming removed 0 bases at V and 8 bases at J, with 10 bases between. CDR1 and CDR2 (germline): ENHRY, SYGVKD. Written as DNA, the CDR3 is TGTGCCATCAGTGAGTCGAACAGGGACGAAAAACTGTTTTTT. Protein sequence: CAISESNRDEKLFF.